This section outlines one TCR beta chain sequence together with its context. What it binds is not known. Sequencing used immunoSEQ multiplex PCR; TCRdb keeps in-frame clones, though not all of them. This sample has around 50,000 clones, with approximately 90% found just once. The ends lost 2 bases at V and 1 base at J; junction bases unmatched: 9. The germline V gene encodes CDR1 SGHTS and CDR2 YDEGEE. There are 18 residues in the CDR3. These data belong to a study of OX40 agonist ivuxolimab in advanced cancers. Study-wide background: Patients got intravenous ivuxolimab at 0.01 to 10 mg/kg every 2 weeks.

General study points: Circulating CD4+ and CD8+ T cells showed clonal expansion by week 6 at 0.1 to 3.0 mg/kg.

The receptor's source is an adult with an advanced solid tumor such as melanoma, head and neck, liver or kidney cancer. Sample: CD4+ or CD8+ T cells sorted from blood, taken in a trial of the OX40 agonist ivuxolimab. The chain couples TRBV5-8 to TRBJ2-1; 10 nucleotides line up with TRBD2. The CDR3 reads CASSLGLAGVASYNEQFF. For the CDR3, the DNA is TGTGCCAGCAGCTTAGGGCTAGCGGGAGTTGCTTCCTACAATGAGCAGTTCTTC.